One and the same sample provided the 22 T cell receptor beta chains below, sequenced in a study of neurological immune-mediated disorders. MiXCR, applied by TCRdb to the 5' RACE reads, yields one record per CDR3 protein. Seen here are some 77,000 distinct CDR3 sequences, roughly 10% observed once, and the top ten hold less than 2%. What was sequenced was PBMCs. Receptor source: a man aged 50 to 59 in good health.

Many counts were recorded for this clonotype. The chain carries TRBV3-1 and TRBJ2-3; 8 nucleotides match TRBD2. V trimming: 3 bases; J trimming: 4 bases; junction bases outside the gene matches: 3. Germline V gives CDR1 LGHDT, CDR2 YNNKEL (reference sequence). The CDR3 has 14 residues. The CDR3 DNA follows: TGTGCCAGCAGCCAGAGCGGGGGTTCAGATACGCAGTATTTT. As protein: CASSQSGGSDTQYF.

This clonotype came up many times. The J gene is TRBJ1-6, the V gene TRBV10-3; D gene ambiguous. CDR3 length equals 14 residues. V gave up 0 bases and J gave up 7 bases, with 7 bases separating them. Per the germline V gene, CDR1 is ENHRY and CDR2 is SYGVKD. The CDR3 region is CAISESTLNSPLHF. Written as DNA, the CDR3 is TGTGCCATCAGTGAGTCAACACTCAATTCACCCCTCCACTTT.

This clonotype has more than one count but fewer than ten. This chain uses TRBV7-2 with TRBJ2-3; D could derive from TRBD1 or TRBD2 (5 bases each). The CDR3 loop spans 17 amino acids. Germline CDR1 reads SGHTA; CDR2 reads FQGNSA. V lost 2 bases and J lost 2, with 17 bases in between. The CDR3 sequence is CASSLRVQGPYTDTQYF. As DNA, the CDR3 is TGTGCCAGCAGCTTAAGGGTCCAGGGACCGTACACAGATACGCAGTATTTT.

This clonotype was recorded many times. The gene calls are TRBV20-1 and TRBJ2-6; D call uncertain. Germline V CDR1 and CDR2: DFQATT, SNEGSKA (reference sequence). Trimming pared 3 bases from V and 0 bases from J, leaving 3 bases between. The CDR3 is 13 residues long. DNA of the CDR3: TGCAGTGCTAGGAACTCTGGGGCCAACGTCCTGACTTTC. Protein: CSARNSGANVLTF.

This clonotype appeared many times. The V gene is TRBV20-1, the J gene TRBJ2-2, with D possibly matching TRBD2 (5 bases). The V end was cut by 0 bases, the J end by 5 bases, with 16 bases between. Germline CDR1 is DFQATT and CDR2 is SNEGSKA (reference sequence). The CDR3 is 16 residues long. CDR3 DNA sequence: TGCAGTGCTAGAGATAAATCGGGGTTTTCAACCGGGGAGCTGTTTTTT. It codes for CSARDKSGFSTGELFF.

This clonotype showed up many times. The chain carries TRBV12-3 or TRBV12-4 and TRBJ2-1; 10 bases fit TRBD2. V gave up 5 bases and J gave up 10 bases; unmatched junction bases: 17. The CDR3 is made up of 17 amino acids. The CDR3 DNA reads TGTGCCAGCAGTCCGGGGCAGCGGGGGGGCCCTCGTGACGAGCAGTTCTTC. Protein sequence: CASSPGQRGGPRDEQFF.

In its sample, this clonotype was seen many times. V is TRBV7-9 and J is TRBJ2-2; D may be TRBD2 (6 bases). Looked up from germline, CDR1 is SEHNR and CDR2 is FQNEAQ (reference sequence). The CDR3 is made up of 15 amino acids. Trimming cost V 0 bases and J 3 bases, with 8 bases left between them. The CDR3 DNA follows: TGTGCCAGCAGCTTAGCCTCGGGGGACACCGGGGAGCTGTTTTTT. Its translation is CASSLASGDTGELFF. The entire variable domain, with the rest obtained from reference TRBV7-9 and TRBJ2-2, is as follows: DTGVSQNPRHKITKRGQNVTFRCDPISEHNRLYWYRQTLGQGPEFLTYFQNEAQLEKSRLLSDRFSAERPKGSFSTLEIQRTEQGDSAMYLCASSLASGDTGELFFGEGSRLTVL.

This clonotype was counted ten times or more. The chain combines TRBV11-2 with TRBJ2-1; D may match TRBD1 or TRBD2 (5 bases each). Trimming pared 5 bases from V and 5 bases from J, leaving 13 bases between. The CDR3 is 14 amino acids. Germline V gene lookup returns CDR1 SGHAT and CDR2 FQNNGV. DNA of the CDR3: TGTGCCAGCAGCGACCGGGACGGAAACAATGAGCAGTTCTTC. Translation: CASSDRDGNNEQFF.

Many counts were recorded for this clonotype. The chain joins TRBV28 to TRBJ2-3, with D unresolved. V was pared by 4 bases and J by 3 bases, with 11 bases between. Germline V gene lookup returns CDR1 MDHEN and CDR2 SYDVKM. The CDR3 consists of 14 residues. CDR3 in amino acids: CASSWRQTTDTQYF. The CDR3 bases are TGTGCCAGCAGTTGGCGGCAGACGACAGATACGCAGTATTTT. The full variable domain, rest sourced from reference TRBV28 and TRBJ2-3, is DVKVTQSSRYLVKRTGEKVFLECVQDMDHENMFWYRQDPGLGLRLIYFSYDVKMKEKGDIPEGYSVSREKKERFSLILESASTNQTSMYLCASSWRQTTDTQYFGPGTRLTVL.

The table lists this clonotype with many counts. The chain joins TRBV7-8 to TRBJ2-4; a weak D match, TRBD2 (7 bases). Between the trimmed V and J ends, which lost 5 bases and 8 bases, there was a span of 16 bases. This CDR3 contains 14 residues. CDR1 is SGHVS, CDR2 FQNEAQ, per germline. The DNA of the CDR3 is TGTGCCAGCAGCCAAACTAGGGGGGGGGACATTCAGTACTTC. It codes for CASSQTRGGDIQYF. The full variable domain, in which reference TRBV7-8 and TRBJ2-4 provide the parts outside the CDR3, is GAGVSQSPRYKVAKRGQDVALRCDPISGHVSLFWYQQALGQGPEFLTYFQNEAQLDKSGLPSDRFFAERPEGSVSTLKIQRTQQEDSAVYLCASSQTRGGDIQYFGAGTRLSVL.

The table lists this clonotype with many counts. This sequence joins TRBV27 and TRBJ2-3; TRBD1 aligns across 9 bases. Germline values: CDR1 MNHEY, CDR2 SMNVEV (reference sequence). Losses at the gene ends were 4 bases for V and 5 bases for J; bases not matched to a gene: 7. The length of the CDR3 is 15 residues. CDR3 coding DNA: TGTGCCAGCAGTTGGACAGGGGCGTTTGGAGATACGCAGTATTTT. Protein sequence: CASSWTGAFGDTQYF.

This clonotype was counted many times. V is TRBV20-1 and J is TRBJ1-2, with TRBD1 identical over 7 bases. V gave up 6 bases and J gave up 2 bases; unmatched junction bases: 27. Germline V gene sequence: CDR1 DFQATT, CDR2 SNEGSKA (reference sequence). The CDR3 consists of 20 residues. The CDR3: CSAKRSQLPGQMGSNYGYTF. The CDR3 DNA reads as TGCAGTGCCAAGAGGAGTCAGTTACCGGGACAGATGGGGAGCAACTATGGCTACACCTTC.

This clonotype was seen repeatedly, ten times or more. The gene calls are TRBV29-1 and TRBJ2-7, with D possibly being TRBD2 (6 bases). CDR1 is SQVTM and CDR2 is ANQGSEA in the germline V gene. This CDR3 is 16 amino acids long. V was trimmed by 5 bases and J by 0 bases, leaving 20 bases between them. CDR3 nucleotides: TGCAGCGTTATGGGGGGACCGGAACTTAGCTCCTACGAGCAGTACTTC. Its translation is CSVMGGPELSSYEQYF.

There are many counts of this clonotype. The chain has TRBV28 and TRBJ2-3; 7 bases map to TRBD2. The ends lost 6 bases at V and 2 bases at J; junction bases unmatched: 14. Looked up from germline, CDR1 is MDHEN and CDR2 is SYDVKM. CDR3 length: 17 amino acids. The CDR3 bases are TGTGCCAGCAGAACCGCAACCGGGACTACATACACAGATACGCAGTATTTT. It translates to CASRTATGTTYTDTQYF.

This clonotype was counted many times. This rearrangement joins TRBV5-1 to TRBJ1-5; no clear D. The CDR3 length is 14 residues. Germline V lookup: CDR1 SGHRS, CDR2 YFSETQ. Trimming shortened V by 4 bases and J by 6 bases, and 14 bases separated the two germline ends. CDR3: CASSQAPGGQPQHF. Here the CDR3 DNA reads TGCGCCAGCAGCCAGGCCCCAGGAGGTCAGCCCCAGCATTTT. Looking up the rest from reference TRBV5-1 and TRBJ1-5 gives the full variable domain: KAGVTQTPRYLIKTRGQQVTLSCSPISGHRSVSWYQQTPGQGLQFLFEYFSETQRNKGNFPGRFSGRQFSNSRSEMNVSTLELGDSALYLCASSQAPGGQPQHFGDGTRLSIL.

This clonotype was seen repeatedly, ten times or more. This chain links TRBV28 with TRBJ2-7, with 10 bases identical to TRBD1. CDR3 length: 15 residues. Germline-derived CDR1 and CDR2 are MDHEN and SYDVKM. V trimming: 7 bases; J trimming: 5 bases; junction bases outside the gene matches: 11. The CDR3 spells CASISVGTGAHEQYF. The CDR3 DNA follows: TGTGCCAGCATCTCCGTTGGGACAGGGGCCCACGAGCAGTACTTC.

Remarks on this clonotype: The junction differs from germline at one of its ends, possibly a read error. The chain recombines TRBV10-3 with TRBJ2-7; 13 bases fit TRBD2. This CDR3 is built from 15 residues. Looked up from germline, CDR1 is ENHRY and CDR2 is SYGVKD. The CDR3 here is CSISGTSGDTYEQYF. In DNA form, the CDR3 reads TGTTCCATCAGCGGGACTAGCGGGGATACCTACGAGCAGTACTTC.

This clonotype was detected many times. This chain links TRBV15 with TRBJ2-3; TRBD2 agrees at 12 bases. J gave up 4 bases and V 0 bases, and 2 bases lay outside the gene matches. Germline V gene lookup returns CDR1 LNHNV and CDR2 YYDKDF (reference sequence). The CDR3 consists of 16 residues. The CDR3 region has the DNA TGTGCCACCAGCAGAGATAGACTAGCGGGAGCAGATACGCAGTATTTT. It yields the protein CATSRDRLAGADTQYF.

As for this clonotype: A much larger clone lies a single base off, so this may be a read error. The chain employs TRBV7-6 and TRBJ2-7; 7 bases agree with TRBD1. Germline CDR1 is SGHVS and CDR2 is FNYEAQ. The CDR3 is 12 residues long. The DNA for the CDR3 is TGTGCCAGCAGCGTCGGACAGGACGACCAGTACTTC. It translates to CASSVGQDDQYF.

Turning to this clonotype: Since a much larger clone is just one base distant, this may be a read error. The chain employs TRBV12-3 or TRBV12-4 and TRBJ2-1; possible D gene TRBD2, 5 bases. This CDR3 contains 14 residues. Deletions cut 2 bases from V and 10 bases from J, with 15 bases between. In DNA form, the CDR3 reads TGTGCCAGCAGTTTAACGGGGATGGGCTACGAGCAGTTCTTC. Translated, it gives CASSLTGMGYEQFF.

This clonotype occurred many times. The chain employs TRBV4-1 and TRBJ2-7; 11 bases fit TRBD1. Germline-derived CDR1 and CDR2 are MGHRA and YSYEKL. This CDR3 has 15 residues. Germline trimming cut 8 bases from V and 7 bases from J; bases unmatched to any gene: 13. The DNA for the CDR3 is TGCGCCAGCTCTTCGGGACAGGGGGTGGACGGAGAGCAGTACTTC. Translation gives CASSSGQGVDGEQYF.

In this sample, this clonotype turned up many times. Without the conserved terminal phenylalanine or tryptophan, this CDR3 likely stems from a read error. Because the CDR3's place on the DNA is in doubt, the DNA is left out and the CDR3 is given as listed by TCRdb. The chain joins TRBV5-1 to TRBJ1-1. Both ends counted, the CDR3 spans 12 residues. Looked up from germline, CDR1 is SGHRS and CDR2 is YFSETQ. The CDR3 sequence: CASSLGGFGRQP.